Below, 12 T cell receptor beta chains from the same sample are listed, as sequenced in a study of cytomegalovirus exposure and HLA in healthy donors. 60 Vbeta and 13 Jbeta primers were used in PCR. This table comes from immunoSEQ multiplex PCR, and its TCRdb copy is limited to in-frame clones, with some not included. Found here are about 180,000 clones, approximately 82% of them singletons; the top ten hold over 2%. Source material: PBMCs. These receptor sequences come from a woman aged 25-40 years in good health and CMV-seronegative.

The genes are TRBV16 and TRBJ2-7, with a weak D call TRBD2 (6 bases). The CDR3 is made up of 13 amino acids. The germline V gene has CDR1 KGHSY and CDR2 FQNENV. With 2 bases removed from V and 2 bases from J, the gap between germline ends came to 7 bases. The CDR3 protein is CASSQRGTYEQYF. The CDR3, as DNA: TGTGCCAGCAGCCAACGGGGGACCTACGAGCAGTACTTC.

The V and J genes are TRBV4-1 and TRBJ2-7; TRBD1 aligns across 7 bases. There are 16 residues in the CDR3. Germline V gene data show CDR1 as MGHRA and CDR2 as YSYEKL. Losses at the gene ends were 6 bases for V and 0 bases for J; bases not matched to a gene: 11. CDR3 bases: TGCGCCAGCAGTTCCGCTACAGGGGCCGGCTCCTACGAGCAGTACTTC. It is translated as CASSSATGAGSYEQYF.

The chain joins TRBV7-7 to TRBJ2-3; 7 positions agree with TRBD2. V shed 5 bases, J shed 6 bases, and the junction held 11 bases outside the gene matches. CDR3 length equals 15 residues. The germline CDR1 and CDR2 sequences are SSHAT and FNYEAQ (reference sequence). The DNA of the CDR3 is TGTGCCAGCAGCCCCACCCTCGGGGGGTCGGATACGCAGTATTTT. Translation: CASSPTLGGSDTQYF.

This chain uses TRBV28 with TRBJ1-4; 11 bases are a match to TRBD1. The CDR3 is 15 amino acids. CDR1 MDHEN and CDR2 SYDVKM come from the germline V gene. The J segment lost 6 bases and the V segment lost 7 bases, leaving 7 bases of the junction unmatched. CDR3 bases: TGTGCCAGCACCCAAGGGGGACAGGGGGATGAAAAACTGTTTTTT. It encodes CASTQGGQGDEKLFF.

As regards this clone: The same CDR3 also results from other DNA sequences found in this sample. The chain recombines TRBV19 with TRBJ2-7; TRBD2 matches at 10 bases. Germline loops: CDR1 LNHDA, CDR2 SQIVND (reference sequence). CDR3 length equals 14 residues. Unmatched junction bases numbered 0, after V lost 4 bases and J lost 0 bases. CDR3 DNA: TGTGCCAGTAGTAGGACTAGCGGCTCCTACGAGCAGTACTTC. Residues: CASSRTSGSYEQYF.

This clone appeared a few times. The chain has TRBV7-2 and TRBJ1-2, with a weak D call TRBD1 (5 bases). The V gene's germline CDR1 is SGHTA and CDR2 FQGNSA. This CDR3 is 16 amino acids long. Trimming took 4 bases from V and 3 from J, leaving 18 bases between them. DNA of the CDR3: TGTGCCAGCAGCTCTTCCGGAGGGACCGGGGACTATGGCTACACCTTC. Protein sequence: CASSSSGGTGDYGYTF.

The rearrangement joins TRBV18 to TRBJ2-1, with unresolved D. The CDR3 extends over 15 amino acids. V lost 2 bases and J 0 bases, leaving 8 bases between the germline ends. Germline V lookup: CDR1 KGHSH, CDR2 LQKENI. DNA of the CDR3: TGTGCCAGCTCACCATCTGAGAGCTCCTACAATGAGCAGTTCTTC. Protein product: CASSPSESSYNEQFF.

The J gene is TRBJ2-5, the V gene TRBV6-1; possibly TRBD2 for D (5 bases). Germline values: CDR1 MNHNS, CDR2 SASEGT. V lost 2 bases, J lost 4 bases, and 14 bases lay in between. The CDR3 loop spans 15 amino acids. This CDR3 is CASSEIVGVPETQYF. The CDR3 nucleotides are TGTGCCAGCAGTGAAATCGTGGGAGTTCCAGAGACCCAGTACTTC.

Regarding this clone: A read error may produce the germline difference seen at one junction end. The chain links TRBV11-2 to TRBJ2-6, with TRBD1 matching over 9 bases. Looked up from germline, CDR1 is SGHAT and CDR2 is FQNNGV. CDR3 size: 19 residues. The CDR3 region has the DNA TGTGCCAGCAGCTTAGCTTCCGGGACAGGGTCCTCTGGGGCCAACGGCCTGACTTTC. It yields the protein CASSLASGTGSSGANGLTF.

This chain links TRBV28 with TRBJ2-3; 8 bases are a match to TRBD2. CDR1 is MDHEN and CDR2 is SYDVKM in the germline V gene. Trimming cost V 5 bases and J 1 base; bases outside gene matches: 11. CDR3 length: 17 amino acids. Written as DNA, the CDR3 is TGTGCCAGCAGTCCTCGGGGGGGCGCAATAGGCACAGATACGCAGTATTTT. This translates into CASSPRGGAIGTDTQYF.

V and J are TRBV7-2 and TRBJ2-1, with 7 bases matching TRBD1. This CDR3 region has 13 residues. Trimming took 5 bases from V and 5 from J; bases not matched to a gene: 3. Per germline, CDR1 SGHTA and CDR2 FQGNSA. The CDR3 nucleotides read TGTGCCAGCAGCAGGGGGCCCAACAATGAGCAGTTCTTC. Residues: CASSRGPNNEQFF.

This sequence joins TRBV11-1 and TRBJ1-3; 7 bases fit TRBD1. V trimming: 4 bases; J trimming: 0 bases; junction bases outside the gene matches: 3. Germline lookup yields CDR1 SGHAT and CDR2 FQDESV (reference sequence). CDR3 length equals 15 residues. CDR3 sequence: CASSYDRVSGNTIYF. For the CDR3, the DNA is TGTGCCAGCAGCTACGACAGGGTCTCTGGAAACACCATATATTTT.